The 17 T cell receptor beta chains in this list originate from one sample, sequenced in a study of spatial heterogeneity in lung cancer. Time point described: sample taken at primary tumor resection. Whole RNA from tumor, nontumor lung or frozen PBMC was sequenced unsorted. TCRdb re-analysed the 5' RACE reads in MiXCR, keeping a single row per CDR3 protein. Among around 75,000 distinct CDR3 sequences listed, 13% were seen once. The sequences come from PBMCs, collected at surgery. The receptors derive from a male donor with early-stage non-small cell lung cancer.

This clonotype occurred many times. The genes are TRBV2 and TRBJ2-3; D gene unclear. Trimming stripped 6 bases from V and 0 bases from J, with 10 bases between. This CDR3 contains 14 residues. Germline values: CDR1 SNHLY, CDR2 FYNNEI. The CDR3 DNA follows: TGTGCCAGCAGGGATTTCGGGAGCACAGATACGCAGTATTTT. Its translation is CASRDFGSTDTQYF.

This clonotype showed up many times. The chain links TRBV20-1 to TRBJ2-5; D may be TRBD1 (6 bases). The V end lost 3 bases, the J end lost 2 bases, and 16 bases lay between the germline ends. Per the germline V gene, CDR1 is DFQATT and CDR2 is SNEGSKA (reference sequence). The CDR3 has 15 residues. The CDR3 protein is CSASPYLDSQETQYF. The DNA for the CDR3 is TGCAGTGCTAGCCCATATTTGGACAGTCAAGAGACCCAGTACTTC.

The J gene is TRBJ2-4, the V gene TRBV6-5; D may be TRBD1 (5 bases). With 8 bases removed from V and 6 bases from J, the gap between germline ends came to 11 bases. CDR1 is MNHEY, CDR2 SVGAGI, per germline. The CDR3 spans 12 residues. DNA of the CDR3: TGTGCCAGCGGCCAGGGTTTAAACATTCAGTACTTC. Translated, it gives CASGQGLNIQYF.

This clonotype was seen repeatedly, ten times or more. The rearrangement links TRBV29-1 to TRBJ2-5; 9 positions agree with TRBD2. The CDR3 consists of 14 residues. V was clipped by 5 bases and J by 5 bases; unmatched bases: 9. Germline loops: CDR1 SQVTM, CDR2 ANQGSEA. The CDR3 DNA reads TGCAGCGTTTGGGTTAGCGGGAGAGGGGAGACCCAGTACTTC. It is translated as CSVWVSGRGETQYF.

This clonotype was observed a handful of times. The chain joins TRBV29-1 to TRBJ1-1; D ambiguous. Germline values: CDR1 SQVTM, CDR2 ANQGSEA. Trimming removed 7 bases from V and 1 base from J, with 7 bases in between. There are 11 residues in the CDR3. CDR3 DNA: TGCAGCGCGACCGAGAACACTGAAGCTTTCTTT. Translating gives CSATENTEAFF.

This clonotype came up a few times. This chain's CDR3 is CACQDEQFF. CDR3 in DNA: TGTGCCTGCCAGGACGAGCAGTTCTTC. The chain is built from TRBV7-9 and TRBJ2-1; no definite D call. Germline V lookup: CDR1 SEHNR, CDR2 FQNEAQ (reference sequence). V lost 11 bases and J lost 10, with 9 bases in between. The CDR3 extends over 9 amino acids.

This clonotype was counted once. CDR3 sequence (DNA): TGTGCCAGCAGTGGACAGCTCCCCTCTGGGGCCAACGTCCTGACTTTC. Translating gives CASSGQLPSGANVLTF. The chain links TRBV2 to TRBJ2-6; TRBD1 might be the D (5 bases). There are 16 residues in the CDR3. Between the trimmed V and J ends, which lost 4 bases and 0 bases, there was a span of 10 bases. Germline V CDR1 and CDR2: SNHLY, FYNNEI.

By share, this clonotype counts as medium-sized (0.01 to 0.1%). The chain employs TRBV19 and TRBJ2-7; 8 positions agree with TRBD1. The length of the CDR3 is 14 residues. V trimming: 3 bases; J trimming: 5 bases; junction bases outside the gene matches: 6. Germline V gene lookup returns CDR1 LNHDA and CDR2 SQIVND (reference sequence). In DNA, the CDR3 is TGTGCCAGTAGTATGTTGGACAGGGAAGACGAGCAGTACTTC. Protein: CASSMLDREDEQYF.

This clonotype was seen at least ten times. The rearrangement links TRBV4-2 to TRBJ1-1; D is uncertain. In germline, CDR1 is LGHNA, CDR2 YNFKEQ. The germline V and J ends were trimmed by 1 base and 1 base, with 7 bases remaining between them. The CDR3 has 14 residues. Written as DNA, the CDR3 is TGTGCCAGCAGCCAAGCCCGGGGGAACACTGAAGCTTTCTTT. As protein: CASSQARGNTEAFF.

J is TRBJ2-1 and V is TRBV6-5; 7 nucleotides line up with TRBD2. Germline V gene sequence: CDR1 MNHEY, CDR2 SVGAGI. CDR3 length: 16 amino acids. V shed 2 bases, J shed 4 bases, and the junction held 8 bases outside the gene matches. This CDR3 is CASSYVAGAVYNEQFF. CDR3 bases: TGTGCCAGCAGTTACGTGGCGGGAGCGGTATACAATGAGCAGTTCTTC.

The J gene is TRBJ1-5, the V gene TRBV6-6, with D possibly being TRBD1 (5 bases). Germline CDR1 and CDR2: MNHNY and SVGAGI (reference sequence). V lost 0 bases and J lost 0, with 18 bases in between. The CDR3 has 19 amino acids. The CDR3, as DNA: TGTGCCAGCAGTTACTCTCGGGGCCTCAGAGTTTATAGCAATCAGCCCCAGCATTTT. Translated: CASSYSRGLRVYSNQPQHF.

At least ten counts were recorded for this clonotype. The rearrangement uses TRBV6-1 and TRBJ2-1, with TRBD1 matching over 8 bases. Germline V gene data show CDR1 as MNHNS and CDR2 as SASEGT. CDR3 length: 13 amino acids. V lost 10 bases, J lost 3 bases, and 5 bases stayed unmatched. The CDR3 region is CATSGQVYNEQFF. CDR3 in DNA: TGTGCCACCTCGGGACAGGTCTACAATGAGCAGTTCTTC.

This clonotype appeared a few times. The rearrangement uses TRBV5-1 and TRBJ1-4, with unresolved D. Germline V gene lookup returns CDR1 SGHRS and CDR2 YFSETQ. The V end lost 4 bases, the J end lost 5 bases, and 12 bases lay between the germline ends. The CDR3 runs to 14 residues. The CDR3 region has the DNA TGCGCCAGCAGCATGGACGGCCGCAATGAAAAACTGTTTTTT. This gives the protein CASSMDGRNEKLFF.

This clonotype occurred many times. The chain links TRBV11-1 to TRBJ2-5; possibly TRBD1 for D (5 bases). The CDR3 is 14 amino acids. Germline-derived CDR1 and CDR2 are SGHAT and FQDESV (reference sequence). V lost 3 bases to trimming and J lost 5 bases, with 13 bases between them. CDR3 bases: TGTGCCAGCAGCTTGTTCTGGACAACGGAGACCCAGTACTTC. The encoded protein is CASSLFWTTETQYF.

This clonotype has ten or more counts. CDR3 in amino acids: CATSRDIGNLQETQYF. CDR3 coding DNA: TGTGCCACCAGCAGAGACATCGGCAACCTCCAAGAGACCCAGTACTTC. This chain links TRBV15 with TRBJ2-5; D not certain. The CDR3 has 16 amino acids. Trimming left V 0 bases short and J 1 base short, with 12 bases between. CDR1 is LNHNV and CDR2 is YYDKDF in the germline V gene (reference sequence).

There are many counts of this clonotype. This sequence joins TRBV30 and TRBJ2-7, with D unclear. Germline-derived CDR1 and CDR2 are GTSNPN and SVGIG (reference sequence). The CDR3 has 13 residues. The ends were cut back, 0 bases at V and 4 bases at J, with 10 bases in the middle. In nucleotides, the CDR3 is TGTGCCTGGAGTGTACTCGAAGGGTACGAGCAGTACTTC. Encoded protein: CAWSVLEGYEQYF.

This clonotype was counted a few times. The gene calls are TRBV5-5 and TRBJ2-5; D is possibly TRBD2 (6 bases). V was shortened by 4 bases and J by 5 bases, with 18 bases between the two germline ends. Germline V gene lookup returns CDR1 SGHKS and CDR2 YYEKEE (reference sequence). The CDR3 totals 15 residues. The DNA of the CDR3 is TGTGCCAGCAGCCCCCACGGCGACAGCGGGGAGACCCAGTACTTC. Its protein is CASSPHGDSGETQYF.